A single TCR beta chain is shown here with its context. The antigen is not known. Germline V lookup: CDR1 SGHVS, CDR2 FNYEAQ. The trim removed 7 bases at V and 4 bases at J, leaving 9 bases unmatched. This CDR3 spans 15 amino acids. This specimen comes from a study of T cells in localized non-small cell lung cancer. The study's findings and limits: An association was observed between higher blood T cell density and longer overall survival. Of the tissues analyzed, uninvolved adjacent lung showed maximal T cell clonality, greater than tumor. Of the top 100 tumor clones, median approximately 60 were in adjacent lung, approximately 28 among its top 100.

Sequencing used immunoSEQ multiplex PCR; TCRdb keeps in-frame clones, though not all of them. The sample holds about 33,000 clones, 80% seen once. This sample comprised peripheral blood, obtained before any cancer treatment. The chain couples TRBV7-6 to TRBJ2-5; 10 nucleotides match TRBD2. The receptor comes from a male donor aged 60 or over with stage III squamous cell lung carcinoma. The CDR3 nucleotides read TGTGCCAGCACCCTCCTAGCGGGAGCTTCAGAGACCCAGTACTTC. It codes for CASTLLAGASETQYF. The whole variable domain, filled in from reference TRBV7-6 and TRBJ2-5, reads GAGVSQSPRYKVTKRGQDVALRCDPISGHVSLYWYRQALGQGPEFLTYFNYEAQQDKSGLPNDRFSAERPEGSISTLTIQRTEQRDSAMYRCASTLLAGASETQYFGPGTRLLVL.